Below are 10 T cell receptor beta chains sequenced from a single sample in a study of PD-1 blockade in classical Hodgkin lymphoma. Documented time point: cycle 4 day 1 (C4D1), after more than five weeks of nivolumab. There was relapse after autologous stem cell transplantation in every patient, and there was variation in brentuximab vedotin exposure. The table came from immunoSEQ multiplex PCR; TCRdb's copy has only in-frame clones and leaves some out. The repertoire holds around 50,000 clones, with roughly 90% as singletons. The input for sequencing was peripheral blood mononuclear cells (PBMCs), taken before the fourth cycle of nivolumab. The receptors were gathered from a human donor with classical Hodgkin lymphoma.

V is TRBV7-3 and J is TRBJ1-1; D gene unclear. The ends were cut back, 2 bases at V and 7 bases at J, with 14 bases in the middle. The germline gives CDR1 SGHTA, CDR2 FQGTGA. This CDR3 is built from 14 residues. CDR3 amino acids: CASSLLGNPSEAFF. The CDR3 DNA follows: TGTGCCAGCAGCTTACTCGGGAATCCCAGTGAAGCTTTCTTT.

Of note for this clone: Germline is not matched at one junction end, which may reflect a read error. The chain combines TRBV27 with TRBJ2-7; D might be TRBD1 (6 bases). There are 14 residues in the CDR3. Germline values: CDR1 MNHEY, CDR2 SMNVEV (reference sequence). Here the CDR3 DNA reads TGTGCCAGCAGTCTATCAGGGGACTCCTACGAGCAGTACTTC. It yields the protein CASSLSGDSYEQYF.

The CDR3 loop reads CASSLIPSGRWGGELFF. In nucleotides, the CDR3 is TGTGCCAGCAGCTTAATACCTAGCGGGAGGTGGGGCGGGGAGCTGTTTTTT. The chain recombines TRBV7-2 with TRBJ2-2; TRBD2 matches at 11 bases. V dropped 2 bases and J dropped 7; count of bases not matched to a gene: 9. CDR1 SGHTA and CDR2 FQGNSA come from the germline V gene. This CDR3 comprises 17 residues.

V usage is TRBV9 and J usage is TRBJ2-1; D remains ambiguous. The CDR3 is 16 residues long. Germline V gene data show CDR1 as SGDLS and CDR2 as YYNGEE. Trimming removed 1 base from V and 6 bases from J, with 17 bases in between. The CDR3 DNA is TGTGCCAGCAGCGTATCGAGTCTAGTCCTGGCCAATGAGCAGTTCTTC. This encodes CASSVSSLVLANEQFF.

The rearrangement links TRBV30 to TRBJ2-7; 10 nucleotides align to TRBD1. J gave up 3 bases and V 5 bases, and 7 bases lay outside the gene matches. Germline CDR1 GTSNPN, CDR2 SVGIG (reference sequence). CDR3 length: 14 residues. DNA for the CDR3: TGTGCCTGGGAAGACAGGGGGCTAATCTACGAGCAGTACTTC. The encoded protein is CAWEDRGLIYEQYF.

V usage is TRBV7-2 and J usage is TRBJ2-5; 11 bases fit TRBD2. The V segment lost 2 bases and the J segment 3 bases; nucleotides outside the gene matches: 11. The CDR3 has 18 residues. CDR1 and CDR2 from the germline V gene are SGHTA and FQGNSA. Here the CDR3 reads CASSLRLAGMHLKETQYF. Here the CDR3 DNA reads TGTGCCAGCAGCTTAAGACTAGCGGGAATGCATCTTAAAGAGACCCAGTACTTC.

V gene TRBV7-9 combines with J gene TRBJ2-3; 7 bases line up with TRBD2. The CDR3 consists of 16 residues. Germline loops: CDR1 SEHNR, CDR2 FQNEAQ (reference sequence). V lost 1 base, J lost 5 bases, and 9 bases stayed unmatched. The CDR3 DNA sequence: TGTGCCAGCAGCTTAGGGACGGGAGGTAGGAGAGATACGCAGTATTTT. Translated, it gives CASSLGTGGRRDTQYF.

The chain carries TRBV6-5 and TRBJ2-7; D call uncertain. The V and J ends lost 11 bases and 0 bases respectively, with 14 bases between them. This CDR3 is 13 amino acids long. Germline V gene lookup returns CDR1 MNHEY and CDR2 SVGAGI. CDR3 residues: CASRWSGSYEQYF. The DNA of the CDR3 is TGTGCCTCCCGATGGTCAGGCTCCTACGAGCAGTACTTC.

The V gene is TRBV5-1, the J gene TRBJ2-5, with D perhaps TRBD1 (6 bases). The CDR3 has 11 amino acids. Germline V lookup: CDR1 SGHRS, CDR2 YFSETQ. Trimming left V 6 bases short and J 3 bases short, with 6 bases between. The CDR3 is CASKGEETQYF. The CDR3 bases are TGCGCCAGCAAGGGGGAAGAGACCCAGTACTTC.

The rearrangement links TRBV7-9 to TRBJ1-5; D remains ambiguous. The CDR3 consists of 12 residues. V was trimmed by 3 bases and J by 14 bases, leaving 14 bases between them. Germline loops: CDR1 SEHNR, CDR2 FQNEAQ (reference sequence). Here the CDR3 reads CASSFVGGSKHF. The DNA for the CDR3 is TGTGCCAGCAGCTTTGTAGGCGGGTCAAAGCATTTT.